This T cell receptor (beta chain) is from a study of T cells in Graves' hyperthyroidism and ophthalmopathy. Study-wide findings and caveats: Most thyroid clonotypes expanded above 0.001 appeared in blood too.

Amplified TCR beta CDR3 regions derived from RNA transcripts. The TCR CDR3 was amplified in a first-round RT-PCR using the HTBI primer set. TCRdb re-called the multiplex PCR reads through MiXCR, storing one row per CDR3 protein. The sample includes hundreds of thousands of distinct CDR3 sequences, roughly 22% seen only once; the top ten take roughly 60%. The sample holds a few counts of this clonotype. Its specificity is unknown. This CDR3 contains 16 residues. The V segment lost 3 bases and the J segment 5 bases; nucleotides outside the gene matches: 4. Per germline, CDR1 MDHEN and CDR2 SYDVKM. Sequenced material: blood. The receptor comes from a man aged 25-45 years with Graves' ophthalmopathy. V gene TRBV28 combines with J gene TRBJ2-3; 14 positions match TRBD2. The CDR3 is CASSFQGLAGEDTQYF. The CDR3 nucleotides read TGTGCCAGCAGTTTCCAGGGACTAGCGGGAGAAGATACGCAGTATTTT.